The 2 T cell receptor beta chains below were found in one sample sequenced in a study of blood T cell repertoires in COVID-19 (dated by TCRdb to about 2020). The receptor library was made with the immunoSEQ multiplex PCR assay. TCRdb limited this immuneACCESS table to in-frame rearrangements with V and J called. A share of clones is missing; checked studies link under half to unresolved V genes, and the rest is unexplained. This sample holds 200,000 to 250,000 clones; 80% to 90% were observed only once. The ten largest clones represent roughly 3.7% of the sample. The sample comprised PBMCs or T cells enriched from blood (not recorded which). The source of these receptors is a woman aged 25 to 39 who had been exposed to COVID-19.

This chain uses TRBV27 with TRBJ1-5; D is uncertain. Trimming removed 3 bases at V and 0 bases at J, with 3 bases between. The CDR3 is made up of 13 amino acids. Per the germline V gene, CDR1 is MNHEY and CDR2 is SMNVEV (reference sequence). In DNA, the CDR3 is TGTGCCAGCAGTTTTCGTAGCAATCAGCCCCAGCATTTT. It translates to CASSFRSNQPQHF.

V is TRBV5-5 and J is TRBJ1-2, with 7 bases identical to TRBD1. Germline values: CDR1 SGHKS, CDR2 YYEKEE (reference sequence). The CDR3 covers 15 residues. V gave up 1 base and J gave up 8 bases; unmatched junction bases: 11. The DNA for the CDR3 is TGTGCCAGCAGCTTGCGATGGCAGGGGGAAGAGGGCTACACCTTC. Amino acid sequence: CASSLRWQGEEGYTF.